This passage covers 23 T cell receptor beta chains from one sample sequenced in a study of identical twins. Each CDR3 protein is one row after TCRdb ran MiXCR on the 5' RACE reads. The sample includes under 300,000 distinct CDR3 sequences, about 8.5% of them seen just once. The sample was also linked to a second study, of yellow fever vaccine responses in identical twins.

Sequencing was carried out using CD8+ T cells sorted from blood. Every receptor here comes from a woman between 18 and 29 years old in good health.

The chain couples TRBV21-1 to TRBJ2-2; the D call of TRBD2 is as the table states it, not checked on the DNA. TRBV21-1 is classified as a pseudogene. The CDR3 is made up of 20 amino acids. The DNA for the CDR3 is TGTGCCAGCAGCAACATCCCTCGGGGGGGCCGAAATACGAACACCGGGGAGCTGTTTTTT. This translates into CASSNIPRGGRNTNTGELFF.

The chain recombines TRBV27 with TRBJ2-3; no reliable D call. V lost 2 bases to trimming and J lost 3 bases, with 12 bases between them. Germline V gene data show CDR1 as MNHEY and CDR2 as SMNVEV (reference sequence). The CDR3 consists of 15 residues. This CDR3 is CASSLIIQTTDTQYF. The CDR3 nucleotides are TGTGCCAGCAGTTTAATTATCCAGACTACAGATACGCAGTATTTT.

This clonotype was picked up a small number of times. The chain couples TRBV12-3 or TRBV12-4 to TRBJ2-3; D remains unclear. The V and J ends lost 3 bases and 5 bases respectively, with 12 bases between them. The CDR3 runs 14 residues. CDR3: CASSFWTRGDTQYF. In DNA, the CDR3 is TGTGCCAGCAGTTTCTGGACCCGCGGAGATACGCAGTATTTT.

This clonotype occurred a few times. The chain is built from TRBV20-1 and TRBJ2-1, with D possibly TRBD2 on 6 matching bases. This CDR3 has 17 amino acids. Per germline, CDR1 DFQATT and CDR2 SNEGSKA (reference sequence). V was pared by 0 bases and J by 2 bases, with 17 bases between. The CDR3 coding sequence is TGCAGTGCTAGAGATGAAGGAACTAGCTGGCCCTACAATGAGCAGTTCTTC. This gives the protein CSARDEGTSWPYNEQFF.

This clonotype was recorded a few times. The chain links TRBV2 to TRBJ2-7; 8 nucleotides agree with TRBD1. Germline CDR1 reads SNHLY; CDR2 reads FYNNEI. The CDR3 totals 13 residues. V was clipped by 6 bases and J by 4 bases; unmatched bases: 5. As DNA, the CDR3 is TGTGCCAGCAGGGACAGGGCGAAGTACGAGCAGTACTTC. Its translation: CASRDRAKYEQYF.

This clonotype was detected only a few times. This chain joins TRBV9 and TRBJ2-3; a weak D match, TRBD2 (5 bases). This CDR3 spans 15 amino acids. The germline V gene encodes CDR1 SGDLS and CDR2 YYNGEE. Trimming stripped 7 bases from V and 2 bases from J, with 17 bases between. CDR3 in amino acids: CASSQFQRITDTQYF. As DNA, the CDR3 is TGTGCCAGCTCCCAGTTCCAGCGGATCACAGATACGCAGTATTTT.

Many counts were recorded for this clonotype. The CDR3 reads CASSPTVLYEQYF. CDR3 bases: TGTGCCAGCAGCCCAACGGTCCTCTACGAGCAGTACTTC. The chain links TRBV7-9 to TRBJ2-7; D call uncertain. The CDR3 is made up of 13 amino acids. CDR1 is SEHNR and CDR2 is FQNEAQ in the germline V gene (reference sequence). V lost 5 bases and J lost 3, with 11 bases in between.

There are a few counts of this clonotype. This chain joins TRBV4-1 and TRBJ2-1, with D possibly TRBD1 on 5 matching bases. Germline V gene lookup returns CDR1 MGHRA and CDR2 YSYEKL. The CDR3 covers 17 residues. V was pared by 1 base and J by 5 bases, with 18 bases between. In nucleotides, the CDR3 is TGCGCCAGCAGCCAAGTGAGTCTAGGACAAGAAAACAATGAGCAGTTCTTC. Translation gives CASSQVSLGQENNEQFF.

This sequence joins TRBV6-1 and TRBJ2-1, with 9 bases fitting TRBD1. J lost 5 bases, V lost 4 bases, and 9 bases had no gene match. CDR3 length: 16 residues. The germline V gene encodes CDR1 MNHNS and CDR2 SASEGT. CDR3 bases: TGTGCCAGCAGTGCACCCACAGGGGGCGCCGACAATGAGCAGTTCTTC. This encodes CASSAPTGGADNEQFF.

The chain employs TRBV9 and TRBJ2-7; TRBD1 might be the D (5 bases). CDR1 SGDLS and CDR2 YYNGEE come from the germline V gene. Trimming pared 0 bases from V and 3 bases from J, leaving 10 bases between. CDR3 length: 14 residues. This CDR3 is CASSVEAGFYEQYF. The CDR3 DNA follows: TGTGCCAGCAGCGTAGAGGCAGGGTTCTACGAGCAGTACTTC. The full variable domain, in which reference TRBV9 and TRBJ2-7 provide the parts outside the CDR3, is DSGVTQTPKHLITATGQRVTLRCSPRSGDLSVYWYQQSLDQGLQFLIQYYNGEERAKGNILERFSAQQFPDLHSELNLSSLELGDSALYFCASSVEAGFYEQYFGPGTRLTVT.

The sample holds a few counts of this clonotype. The V gene is TRBV7-2, the J gene TRBJ1-4, with D maybe TRBD1 (5 bases). CDR3 length: 16 amino acids. CDR1 SGHTA and CDR2 FQGNSA come from the germline V gene. V lost 1 base and J lost 6, with 15 bases in between. The CDR3: CASSLGQGRYDEKLFF. Written as DNA, the CDR3 is TGTGCCAGCAGCTTAGGGCAGGGAAGATACGATGAAAAACTGTTTTTT.

The sample holds a few counts of this clonotype. The rearrangement uses TRBV20-1 and TRBJ2-3; no firm D call. CDR1 is DFQATT and CDR2 is SNEGSKA in the germline V gene (reference sequence). Trimming left V 5 bases short and J 4 bases short, with 13 bases between. The CDR3 sequence is 13 residues long. The CDR3 reads CSADMGGADTQYF. CDR3 DNA: TGCAGTGCTGATATGGGCGGAGCAGATACGCAGTATTTT.

The chain joins TRBV20-1 to TRBJ2-1, with D possibly TRBD1 on 5 matching bases. The CDR3 totals 15 residues. Trimming stripped 0 bases from V and 5 bases from J, with 14 bases between. Germline values: CDR1 DFQATT, CDR2 SNEGSKA (reference sequence). The CDR3 bases are TGCAGTGCTAGAGATTTGACGACAGCCGACAATGAGCAGTTCTTC. Encoded protein: CSARDLTTADNEQFF.

The rearrangement links TRBV6-5 to TRBJ2-3, with 7 bases aligning to TRBD2. Germline-derived CDR1 and CDR2 are MNHEY and SVGAGI. V was clipped by 2 bases and J by 1 base; unmatched bases: 3. There are 15 residues in the CDR3. CDR3 coding DNA: TGTGCCAGCAGTTACGACGCGGGGGGCACAGATACGCAGTATTTT. Translated: CASSYDAGGTDTQYF.

This chain connects TRBV7-8 to TRBJ2-1; TRBD2 matches at 12 bases. The CDR3 loop spans 14 amino acids. V gave up 5 bases and J gave up 7 bases; unmatched junction bases: 3. Germline V gene sequence: CDR1 SGHVS, CDR2 FQNEAQ. CDR3 DNA: TGTGCCAGCAGCGTCGGACTAGCGGGAAATGAGCAGTTCTTC. Translation gives CASSVGLAGNEQFF.

This clonotype was detected many times. This rearrangement joins TRBV12-3 or TRBV12-4 to TRBJ1-2; no reliable D call. The length of the CDR3 is 11 residues. With 2 bases removed from V and 14 bases from J, the gap between germline ends came to 12 bases. The CDR3 DNA follows: TGTGCCAGCAGTTTACCCCCAGTAAAAACCTTC. This gives the protein CASSLPPVKTF.

V usage is TRBV7-3 and J usage is TRBJ2-7; TRBD2 matches at 8 bases. The CDR3 loop spans 14 amino acids. V dropped 3 bases and J dropped 5; count of bases not matched to a gene: 6. Germline V lookup: CDR1 SGHTA, CDR2 FQGTGA. The CDR3 protein is CASSLAAGGDEQYF. In DNA, the CDR3 is TGTGCCAGCAGCTTGGCTGCGGGGGGCGACGAGCAGTACTTC.

This clonotype was counted at least ten times. V and J are TRBV7-9 and TRBJ2-7, with 8 nucleotides matching TRBD1. V shed 5 bases, J shed 4 bases, and the junction held 7 bases outside the gene matches. The CDR3 runs to 14 residues. The germline V gene encodes CDR1 SEHNR and CDR2 FQNEAQ (reference sequence). The CDR3 spells CASSPAGGEYEQYF. The CDR3 DNA sequence: TGTGCCAGCAGCCCCGCAGGGGGCGAGTACGAGCAGTACTTC.

This clonotype was counted ten times or more. The chain carries TRBV29-1 and TRBJ2-1; 14 bases line up with TRBD2. CDR3 length equals 17 residues. CDR1 is SQVTM and CDR2 is ANQGSEA in the germline V gene. Losses at the gene ends were 4 bases for V and 0 bases for J; bases not matched to a gene: 5. The CDR3 DNA is TGCAGCGTTGTAGGACTAGCGGGAGGTTTCTCCTACAATGAGCAGTTCTTC. Translation gives CSVVGLAGGFSYNEQFF.

This clonotype was seen a handful of times. The rearrangement links TRBV4-2 to TRBJ2-7, with D unclear. CDR3 length: 15 amino acids. The V end was cut by 2 bases, the J end by 0 bases, with 11 bases between. Germline V gene lookup returns CDR1 LGHNA and CDR2 YNFKEQ. The CDR3 protein is CASSQMKLSSYEQYF. CDR3 nucleotide sequence: TGTGCCAGCAGCCAAATGAAGCTGAGCTCCTACGAGCAGTACTTC.

The genes are TRBV6-5 and TRBJ2-3; TRBD2 matches at 7 bases. This CDR3 region has 16 residues. With 0 bases clipped from V and 1 base from J, the junction kept 4 bases outside the gene matches. From germline, CDR1 is MNHEY and CDR2 SVGAGI. The CDR3 protein is CASSYSAGRGTDTQYF. CDR3 nucleotide sequence: TGTGCCAGCAGTTACTCAGCGGGAAGAGGCACAGATACGCAGTATTTT.

The genes are TRBV20-1 and TRBJ2-7; the D gene is possibly TRBD2 (6 bases). Germline CDR1 and CDR2: DFQATT and SNEGSKA (reference sequence). The CDR3 consists of 13 residues. V lost 6 bases and J 4 bases, leaving 16 bases between the germline ends. CDR3 sequence (DNA): TGCAGTGCAACCTTGGAGGGAGCTTACGAGCAGTACTTC. Protein product: CSATLEGAYEQYF.

This clonotype was observed a handful of times. The V and J genes are TRBV27 and TRBJ1-2; 9 nucleotides line up with TRBD1. Germline V gene sequence: CDR1 MNHEY, CDR2 SMNVEV (reference sequence). V trimming: 4 bases; J trimming: 6 bases; junction bases outside the gene matches: 6. There are 14 residues in the CDR3. The CDR3 loop reads CASSWGQGLDGYTF. CDR3 coding DNA: TGTGCCAGCAGTTGGGGACAGGGTCTAGATGGCTACACCTTC.